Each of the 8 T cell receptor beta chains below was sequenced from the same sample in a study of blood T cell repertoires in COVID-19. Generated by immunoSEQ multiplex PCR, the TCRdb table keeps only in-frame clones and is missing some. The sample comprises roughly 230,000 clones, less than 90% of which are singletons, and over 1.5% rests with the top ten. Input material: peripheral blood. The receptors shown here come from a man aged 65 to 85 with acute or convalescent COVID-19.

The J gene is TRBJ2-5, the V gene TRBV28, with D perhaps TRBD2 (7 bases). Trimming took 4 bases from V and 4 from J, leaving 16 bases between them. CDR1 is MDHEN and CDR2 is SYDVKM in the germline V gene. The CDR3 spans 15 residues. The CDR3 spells CASSSPRGGSETQYF. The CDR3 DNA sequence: TGTGCCAGCAGTTCCCCGAGGGGGGGGTCAGAGACCCAGTACTTC.

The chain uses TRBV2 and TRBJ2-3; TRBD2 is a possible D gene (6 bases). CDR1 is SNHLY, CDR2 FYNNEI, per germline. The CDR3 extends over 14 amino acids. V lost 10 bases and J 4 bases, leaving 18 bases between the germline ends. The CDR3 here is CATAAGSRSDTQYF. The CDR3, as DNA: TGTGCCACCGCAGCCGGGAGTCGGTCAGATACGCAGTATTTT.

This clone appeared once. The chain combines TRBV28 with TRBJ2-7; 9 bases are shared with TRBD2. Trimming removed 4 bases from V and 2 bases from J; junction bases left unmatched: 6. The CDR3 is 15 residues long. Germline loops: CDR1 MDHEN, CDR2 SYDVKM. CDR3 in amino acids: CASSSSSGMPYEQYF. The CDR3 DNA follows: TGTGCCAGCAGTTCTTCTAGCGGGATGCCCTACGAGCAGTACTTC.

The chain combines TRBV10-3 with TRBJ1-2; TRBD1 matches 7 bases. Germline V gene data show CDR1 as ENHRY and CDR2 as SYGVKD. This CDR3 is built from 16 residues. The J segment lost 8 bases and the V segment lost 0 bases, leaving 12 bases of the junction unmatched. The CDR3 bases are TGTGCCATCAGTGAGTCAGTGCAGGGGGTGGCGCGAGGCTACACCTTC. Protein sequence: CAISESVQGVARGYTF.

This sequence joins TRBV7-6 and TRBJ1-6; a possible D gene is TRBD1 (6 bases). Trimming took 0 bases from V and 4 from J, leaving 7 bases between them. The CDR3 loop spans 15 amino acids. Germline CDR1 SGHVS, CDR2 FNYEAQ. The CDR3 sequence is CASSLAQGYNSPLHF. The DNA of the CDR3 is TGTGCCAGCAGCTTAGCCCAGGGGTATAATTCACCCCTCCACTTT. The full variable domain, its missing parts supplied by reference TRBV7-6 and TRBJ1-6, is GAGVSQSPRYKVTKRGQDVALRCDPISGHVSLYWYRQALGQGPEFLTYFNYEAQQDKSGLPNDRFSAERPEGSISTLTIQRTEQRDSAMYRCASSLAQGYNSPLHFGNGTRLTVT.

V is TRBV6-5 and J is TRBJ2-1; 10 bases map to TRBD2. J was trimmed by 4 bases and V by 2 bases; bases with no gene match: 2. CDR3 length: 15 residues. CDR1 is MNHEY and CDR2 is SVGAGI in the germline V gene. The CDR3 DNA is TGTGCCAGCAGTTACCGGACTAGCGGTTACAATGAGCAGTTCTTC. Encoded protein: CASSYRTSGYNEQFF.

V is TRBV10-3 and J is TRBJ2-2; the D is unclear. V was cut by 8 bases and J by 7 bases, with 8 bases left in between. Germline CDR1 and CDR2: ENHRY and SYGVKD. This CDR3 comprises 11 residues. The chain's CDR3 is CAIGIVGELFF. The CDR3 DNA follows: TGTGCCATCGGCATTGTCGGGGAGCTGTTTTTT.

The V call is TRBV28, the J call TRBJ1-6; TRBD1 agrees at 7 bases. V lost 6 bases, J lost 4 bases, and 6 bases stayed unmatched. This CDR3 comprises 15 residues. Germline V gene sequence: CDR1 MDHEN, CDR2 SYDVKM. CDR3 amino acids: CASSSGQRYNSPLHF. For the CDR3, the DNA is TGTGCCAGCAGCTCGGGACAGAGATATAATTCACCCCTCCACTTT.